One sample yielded the 27 T cell receptor beta chains listed below, sequenced in a study of Ad26.COV2.S vaccination and SARS-CoV-2 variants. Clones were read by immunoSEQ multiplex PCR, and TCRdb kept only the in-frame ones, dropping some. The table shows 300,000 to 350,000 clones, with 86% occurring only once. Indicated treatment: some 19 received Ad26.COV2.S at low or high dose, single or two shots; 5 received placebo; per-sample allocation not given. Repertoires come from day 63 after the first vaccine or placebo injection. The sample in question was peripheral blood, obtained in a trial of Ad26.COV2.S vaccine versus placebo. These receptor sequences come from a person aged 18 to 59 who received the Ad26.COV2.S COVID-19 vaccine or a placebo.

The chain is built from TRBV28 and TRBJ2-5; possibly TRBD2 for D (7 bases). The germline V and J ends were trimmed by 5 bases and 2 bases, with 12 bases remaining between them. The CDR3 covers 14 residues. CDR1 and CDR2 (germline): MDHEN, SYDVKM. For the CDR3, the DNA is TGTGCCAGCAGTAGGGGGGGCAGTCAAGAGACCCAGTACTTC. Translation: CASSRGGSQETQYF. Using reference TRBV28 and TRBJ2-5 for the parts outside the CDR3, the full variable domain is DVKVTQSSRYLVKRTGEKVFLECVQDMDHENMFWYRQDPGLGLRLIYFSYDVKMKEKGDIPEGYSVSREKKERFSLILESASTNQTSMYLCASSRGGSQETQYFGPGTRLLVL.

The rearrangement links TRBV7-2 to TRBJ1-4; D is possibly TRBD1 (5 bases). The CDR3 is 15 amino acids. The V gene's germline CDR1 is SGHTA and CDR2 FQGNSA. V was cut by 6 bases and J by 5 bases, with 16 bases left in between. The CDR3 loop reads CASSRPVAGNEKLFF. The CDR3 region has the DNA TGTGCCAGCAGTCGCCCTGTGGCAGGGAATGAAAAACTGTTTTTT.

The chain has TRBV24-1 and TRBJ2-3; D perhaps matches TRBD1 (6 bases). Germline V CDR1 and CDR2: KGHDR, SFDVKD. V was pared by 9 bases and J by 2 bases, with 14 bases between. The CDR3 runs to 14 residues. DNA for the CDR3: TGTGCCACCCGAGGGGACACCTTCACAGATACGCAGTATTTT. Amino acids: CATRGDTFTDTQYF.

The chain uses TRBV19 and TRBJ2-4; TRBD1 matches at 10 bases. The V segment lost 4 bases and the J segment 1 base; nucleotides outside the gene matches: 10. The CDR3 is made up of 18 amino acids. CDR1 and CDR2 from the germline V gene are LNHDA and SQIVND (reference sequence). Written as DNA, the CDR3 is TGTGCCAGTAGTACCGGGACAGGGGTTAAATGGGCCAAAAACATTCAGTACTTC. Protein: CASSTGTGVKWAKNIQYF.

This clone came up once. V is TRBV19 and J is TRBJ2-2, with D possibly TRBD2 on 7 matching bases. Trimming shortened V by 5 bases and J by 4 bases, and 14 bases separated the two germline ends. The length of the CDR3 is 15 residues. Germline lookup yields CDR1 LNHDA and CDR2 SQIVND (reference sequence). CDR3 nucleotide sequence: TGTGCCAGTAGTTTCGGGGGGCAGGTCACCGGGGAGCTGTTTTTT. Translated, it gives CASSFGGQVTGELFF.

This rearrangement joins TRBV6-6 to TRBJ2-2, with 8 bases lining up with TRBD1. CDR1 and CDR2 (germline): MNHNY, SVGAGI (reference sequence). This CDR3 is built from 16 residues. Trimming took 5 bases from V and 0 from J; bases not matched to a gene: 5. The CDR3 DNA reads as TGTGCCAGCAGTCGAGGGACAGGCGCGAACACCGGGGAGCTGTTTTTT. This translates into CASSRGTGANTGELFF.

This chain joins TRBV5-1 and TRBJ2-3; possible D gene TRBD2, 6 bases. CDR3 length: 15 amino acids. Germline CDR1 and CDR2: SGHRS and YFSETQ. V lost 4 bases, J lost 6 bases, and 18 bases lay in between. Here the CDR3 reads CASSHRGGAEDTQYF. The CDR3 coding sequence is TGCGCCAGCAGCCACCGAGGAGGGGCTGAGGATACGCAGTATTTT.

J is TRBJ2-7 and V is TRBV3-1 (or the pseudogene TRBV3-2); no clear D gene. CDR1 LGHDT and CDR2 YNNKEL come from the germline V gene (reference sequence). The CDR3 loop spans 12 amino acids. With 0 bases removed from V and 9 bases from J, the gap between germline ends came to 9 bases. CDR3 protein: CASSQDEGGQYF. The CDR3 DNA is TGTGCCAGCAGCCAAGATGAAGGCGGGCAGTACTTC.

V and J are TRBV10-3 and TRBJ2-2; 7 bases fit TRBD2. CDR3 length equals 11 residues. Germline V gives CDR1 ENHRY, CDR2 SYGVKD. Trimming cost V 10 bases and J 7 bases; bases outside gene matches: 3. The CDR3: CANGDYGELFF. Here the CDR3 DNA reads TGTGCCAACGGGGACTACGGGGAGCTGTTTTTT.

This sequence joins TRBV5-4 and TRBJ2-7; D is uncertain. Trimming left V 2 bases short and J 2 bases short, with 14 bases between. The CDR3 contains 15 residues. Germline assignment: CDR1 SGHNT and CDR2 YYREEE (reference sequence). CDR3 nucleotide sequence: TGTGCCAGCAGCTTAGGGCTAGACGGCACCTACGAGCAGTACTTC. Translating gives CASSLGLDGTYEQYF.

The rearrangement uses TRBV2 and TRBJ2-2; D might be TRBD2 (6 bases). Germline values: CDR1 SNHLY, CDR2 FYNNEI. The ends were cut back, 1 base at V and 2 bases at J, with 11 bases in the middle. The length of the CDR3 is 16 residues. The chain's CDR3 is CASSEGTNSNTGELFF. As DNA, the CDR3 is TGTGCCAGCAGTGAAGGGACTAACTCTAACACCGGGGAGCTGTTTTTT.

V and J are TRBV2 and TRBJ2-5, with D possibly matching TRBD2 (6 bases). The CDR3 is made up of 16 amino acids. Germline V gives CDR1 SNHLY, CDR2 FYNNEI. Trimming removed 6 bases from V and 0 bases from J, with 17 bases in between. For the CDR3, the DNA is TGTGCCAGCAGAGACTGGGGGGATATAAACCAAGAGACCCAGTACTTC. It yields the protein CASRDWGDINQETQYF.

The chain recombines TRBV4-2 with TRBJ1-2; D is ambiguous. From germline, CDR1 is LGHNA and CDR2 YNFKEQ. V lost 1 base, J lost 0 bases, and 15 bases lay in between. CDR3 length: 17 residues. The CDR3, as DNA: TGTGCCAGCAGCCAAGCCGACTACAGTGCCTCTAACTATGGCTACACCTTC. Protein: CASSQADYSASNYGYTF.

This clone was counted a few times. The same CDR3 is also encoded by other DNA sequences in this sample. The chain links TRBV6-2 or TRBV6-3 to TRBJ2-5; TRBD2 is a possible D gene (5 bases). Trimming took 0 bases from V and 1 from J, leaving 6 bases between them. The germline V gene has CDR1 MNHEY and CDR2 SVGEGT. This CDR3 is 14 amino acids long. The CDR3: CASSYSRGQETQYF. The CDR3 DNA reads TGTGCCAGCAGTTACTCACGGGGCCAAGAGACCCAGTACTTC.

V is TRBV18 and J is TRBJ2-7, with 8 nucleotides matching TRBD2. This CDR3 is built from 15 residues. Losses at the gene ends were 4 bases for V and 0 bases for J; bases not matched to a gene: 5. In germline, CDR1 is KGHSH, CDR2 LQKENI. The CDR3, as DNA: TGTGCCAGCTCACAAAGCGGGAGTTACTCCTACGAGCAGTACTTC. Amino acid sequence: CASSQSGSYSYEQYF.

The chain is built from TRBV30 and TRBJ2-3; the D is unclear. Trimming took off 5 bases at V and 0 bases at J, with 9 bases between the two ends. CDR3 length equals 13 residues. From germline, CDR1 is GTSNPN and CDR2 SVGIG (reference sequence). The CDR3 spells CAWAHGSTDTQYF. In DNA, the CDR3 is TGTGCCTGGGCCCACGGGAGCACAGATACGCAGTATTTT. Drawing the rest from reference TRBV30 and TRBJ2-3, the complete variable domain is SQTIHQWPATLVQPVGSPLSLECTVEGTSNPNLYWYRQAAGRGLQLLFYSVGIGQISSEVPQNLSASRPQDRQFILSSKKLLLSDSGFYLCAWAHGSTDTQYFGPGTRLTVL.

This clone was observed a single time. This sequence joins TRBV9 and TRBJ1-1, with TRBD1 matching 7 bases. The germline gives CDR1 SGDLS, CDR2 YYNGEE. This CDR3 has 15 amino acids. V dropped 2 bases and J dropped 5; count of bases not matched to a gene: 9. Written as DNA, the CDR3 is TGTGCCAGCAGCGTCTCCGGGACAGAGGAGACTGAAGCTTTCTTT. Translated, it gives CASSVSGTEETEAFF.

The chain uses TRBV11-3 and TRBJ2-7; D may be TRBD2 (5 bases). Between the trimmed V and J ends, which lost 6 bases and 6 bases, there was a span of 12 bases. The CDR3 spans 12 residues. CDR1 is SGHNT and CDR2 is YENEEA in the germline V gene. The CDR3 region is CASSGEGSEQYF. The CDR3 DNA reads TGTGCCAGCAGTGGCGAAGGGAGCGAGCAGTACTTC.

The chain combines TRBV7-2 with TRBJ2-2, with 11 bases matching TRBD2. V shed 5 bases and J 1 base; nucleotides not matched to a gene: 3. CDR3 length: 16 amino acids. The germline CDR1 and CDR2 sequences are SGHTA and FQGNSA. The CDR3, as DNA: TGTGCCAGCAGCCAAACTAGCGGGGGGAACACCGGGGAGCTGTTTTTT. Amino acid sequence: CASSQTSGGNTGELFF.

The chain carries TRBV9 and TRBJ1-2; TRBD1 matches at 9 bases. V lost 3 bases and J lost 5; bases outside the gene matches: 8. The V gene's germline CDR1 is SGDLS and CDR2 YYNGEE. This CDR3 comprises 15 residues. CDR3 residues: CASSEAPGTGYGYTF. The CDR3 bases are TGTGCCAGCAGCGAGGCACCAGGGACAGGGTATGGCTACACCTTC.

V is TRBV9 and J is TRBJ1-5; 9 bases fit TRBD1. Trimming at V came to 4 bases and at J to 3 bases, leaving 5 bases not matched to a gene. The CDR3 runs 15 residues. Germline-derived CDR1 and CDR2 are SGDLS and YYNGEE. The CDR3 DNA sequence: TGTGCCAGCAGCCCGGGACAGGGCACCAATCAGCCCCAGCATTTT. The encoded protein is CASSPGQGTNQPQHF.

This clone was observed a few times. V is TRBV4-2 and J is TRBJ2-7; 8 nucleotides agree with TRBD2. Trimming cost V 1 base and J 2 bases; bases outside gene matches: 7. The CDR3 runs to 16 residues. CDR1 LGHNA and CDR2 YNFKEQ come from the germline V gene. The CDR3: CASSQVGSGATYEQYF. The CDR3 nucleotides are TGTGCCAGCAGCCAAGTCGGTAGCGGGGCTACCTACGAGCAGTACTTC.

The chain couples TRBV3-1 (or the pseudogene TRBV3-2) to TRBJ2-7; 11 bases line up with TRBD1. V gave up 4 bases and J gave up 7 bases; unmatched junction bases: 6. There are 14 residues in the CDR3. The germline CDR1 and CDR2 sequences are LGHDT and YNNKEL (reference sequence). The CDR3 nucleotides are TGTGCCAGCAGCCGGGGACAGGGGGTCGGTGAGCAGTACTTC. The encoded protein is CASSRGQGVGEQYF.

This chain connects TRBV7-8 to TRBJ2-2; TRBD2 is a possible D gene (6 bases). Trimming pared 7 bases from V and 0 bases from J, leaving 12 bases between. The CDR3 is 15 amino acids. Per the germline V gene, CDR1 is SGHVS and CDR2 is FQNEAQ. In DNA form, the CDR3 reads TGTGCCAGCAACCCGACTAGGGCGAACACCGGGGAGCTGTTTTTT. It encodes CASNPTRANTGELFF.

The V and J genes are TRBV7-2 and TRBJ2-5; perhaps TRBD1 as D (6 bases). CDR3 length equals 13 residues. V was cut by 4 bases and J by 5 bases, with 11 bases left in between. CDR1 is SGHTA, CDR2 FQGNSA, per germline. CDR3 sequence (DNA): TGTGCCAGCAGCTACAGGGCTTCGGAGACCCAGTACTTC. Translated: CASSYRASETQYF.

The chain has TRBV3-1 (or the pseudogene TRBV3-2) and TRBJ1-2; the D is unclear. CDR3 length: 15 amino acids. In germline, CDR1 is LGHDT, CDR2 YNNKEL (reference sequence). The V gene lost 0 bases and the J gene lost 6 bases, with 14 bases spanning the gap. As DNA, the CDR3 is TGTGCCAGCAGCCAAGACTATGTGGCATTCCATGGCTACACCTTC. Amino acid sequence: CASSQDYVAFHGYTF.

This clone turned up a few times. V and J are TRBV5-1 and TRBJ2-5; TRBD2 agrees at 7 bases. The CDR3 has 14 amino acids. The V gene end was trimmed by 2 bases and the J gene end by 5 bases; junction bases not matched to a gene: 6. From germline, CDR1 is SGHRS and CDR2 YFSETQ. The CDR3 DNA sequence: TGCGCCAGCAGCTTTGAACCCGGGAGGGAGACCCAGTACTTC. It is translated as CASSFEPGRETQYF.